A selection of T cell receptor beta chains follows, all from one sample in a study of a mutant IDH1 vaccine in newly diagnosed glioma. Their antigens remain unidentified. Sequenced by immunoSEQ multiplex PCR; TCRdb stores in-frame clones only, minus some. Here the sample spans approximately 50,000 clones, about 77% being singletons. Sequencing was performed on PBMCs, taken from a glioma patient whose treatment included an IDH1 peptide vaccine. These receptors were obtained from a man aged 45-60 years with glioma. The conserved cysteine and the conserved F or W are not part of the CDR3 here. The order of the fields is V gene, CDR3 protein.

>TRBV2
ASSQKVVSDYGYT
>TRBV28
ASSSQKQETQY
>TRBV7-6
ASSLEGRQGATNEKLF
>TRBV4-1
ASSPWAPSGGARETQY
>TRBV6-6
ASSYSVRSSYEQY
>TRBV9
ASSVVVSGVLWYEKLF
>TRBV19
ASSIDRKYEAF
>TRBV10-3
AISDGMAGGLTDTQY
>TRBV4-3
ASSQAGQGRNNEQF
>TRBV4-1
ASSPSGTVNSPLH